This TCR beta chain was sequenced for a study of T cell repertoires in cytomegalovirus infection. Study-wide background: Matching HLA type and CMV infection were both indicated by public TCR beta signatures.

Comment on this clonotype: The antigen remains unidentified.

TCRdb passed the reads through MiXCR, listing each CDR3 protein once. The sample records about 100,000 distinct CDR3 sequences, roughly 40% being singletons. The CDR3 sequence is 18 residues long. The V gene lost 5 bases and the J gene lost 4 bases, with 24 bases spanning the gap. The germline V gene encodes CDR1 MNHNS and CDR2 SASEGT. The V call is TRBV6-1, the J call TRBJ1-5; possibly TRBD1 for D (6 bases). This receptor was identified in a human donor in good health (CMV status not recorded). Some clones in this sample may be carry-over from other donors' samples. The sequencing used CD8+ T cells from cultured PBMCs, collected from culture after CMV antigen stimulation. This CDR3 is CASSLTTGPRAYNQPQHF. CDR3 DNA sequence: TGTGCCAGCAGTCTCACAACAGGGCCGAGAGCATATAATCAGCCCCAGCATTTT.